A selection of T cell receptor beta chains follows, all from one sample in a study of cytomegalovirus exposure and HLA in healthy donors. The assay was immunoSEQ multiplex PCR, and TCRdb's table has in-frame clones only and misses some. The table has 35,000 to 45,000 clones, around 70% seen once; the top ten hold 3.4%. The sample consisted of PBMCs. The receptors come from a woman in her twenties or thirties in good health and CMV-seronegative. Both conserved end residues are part of each CDR3.

V gene	J gene	CDR3 protein
TRBV5-1	TRBJ2-3	CASSSGGQGRDTQYF
TRBV19	TRBJ2-6	CASSIGSSGANVLTF
TRBV29-1	TRBJ2-2	CSVEDHIRNTGELFF
TRBV30	TRBJ2-3	CAWSQGDTQYF
TRBV7-8	TRBJ2-5	CASSLKGVPPSQYF
TRBV2	TRBJ1-2	CASSDTRQDGYTF
TRBV27	TRBJ2-7	CASSPLSSDEQYF
TRBV7-6	TRBJ1-5	CASSLYRGNQPQHF
TRBV18	TRBJ1-2	CASSPRTGNYGYTF
TRBV5-4	TRBJ2-5	CASSLVGGRVGETQYF
TRBV10-1	TRBJ1-5	CASRTGTDGQPQHF
TRBV30	TRBJ2-5	CAWSPRLGGGETQYF
TRBV28	TRBJ1-1	CASSLGLRTGVKTEAFF
TRBV5-1	TRBJ1-1	CASSPTSVTEAFF
TRBV5-8	TRBJ1-4	CASSLEGLNPNEKLFF
TRBV6-1	TRBJ2-5	CASSETATQETQYF
TRBV6-4	TRBJ1-2	CASSDTPQGIGGYTF
TRBV10-3	TRBJ2-7	CAISGGGPLTYEQYF
TRBV4-2	TRBJ2-3	CASSQDRAGGTDTQYF
TRBV28	TRBJ2-1	CASSLFLSRGALYNEQFF
TRBV25-1	TRBJ2-7	CASSECCGGVTYEQYF
TRBV30	TRBJ2-2	CAWSMEWNTGELFF
TRBV30	TRBJ1-3	CAWDPGHTYSGNTIYF
TRBV6-1	TRBJ2-5	CASSEGVGPETQYF
TRBV30	TRBJ1-5	CAWSQDRGTQPQHF
TRBV6-1	TRBJ2-6	CASSESFTGALAGANVLTF
TRBV6-4	TRBJ2-1	CASSDSETGAEQFF
TRBV29-1	TRBJ1-1	CSVVQIMNTEAFF
TRBV7-3	TRBJ2-5	CASSLRGQEDTQYF
TRBV2	TRBJ2-1	CASSEVGPGQGPFF
TRBV4-1	TRBJ1-2	CASSQDRTTGANYGYTF
TRBV19	TRBJ1-1	CASSMPVMNTEAFF
TRBV25-1	TRBJ1-2	CASSNQGPQYGYTF
TRBV7-2	TRBJ2-2	CASSNGGTGELFF
TRBV21-1	TRBJ1-1	CASSKADTGQGEAEAFF
TRBV5-1	TRBJ2-3	CASSASGTDTQYF
TRBV6-6	TRBJ1-5	CASSYSWQGWDQPQHF
TRBV18	TRBJ1-5	CASSPDGQGRQPQHF
TRBV6-5	TRBJ2-7	CATRRGAGYGEQYF
TRBV28	TRBJ2-7	CASSLGTGVGEQYF
TRBV30	TRBJ2-1	CAWTATVNNEQFF
TRBV30	TRBJ1-6	CAAQGRGSSYNSPLHF